This is a list of T cell receptor beta chains from one sample in a study of T cell changes during pregnancy in multiple sclerosis. Generated by immunoSEQ multiplex PCR, the TCRdb table keeps only in-frame clones and is missing some. The table lists 30,000 to 35,000 clones, around 89% of them singletons, with 0.5% to 0.65% in the top ten. The sample was CD4+ T cells from peripheral blood mononuclear cells, taken in the third trimester of pregnancy. The receptors shown here come from a female donor in good health, enrolled as a control in a pregnancy study. Both conserved end residues are part of each CDR3. The D gene is left open where the match is weak.

TRBJ2-1	14	TRBV7-8	-	CASSPASSYNEQFF
TRBJ2-7	15	TRBV7-8	TRBD2	CASSFPGLAGNEQYF
TRBJ2-7	15	TRBV6-5	TRBD2	CASSYGTGGSYEQYF
TRBJ1-2	14	TRBV5-1	TRBD1	CASSLEQGAWGYTF
TRBJ1-1	13	TRBV6-4	-	CASARTLNTEAFF
TRBJ2-1	16	TRBV13	-	CASSPQTGAGPNEQFF
TRBJ2-2	15	TRBV19	-	CATGGGQGFTGELFF
TRBJ1-1	14	TRBV7-9	TRBD1	CASSRGQVNTEAFF
TRBJ1-5	13	TRBV18	-	CASSPKNNQPQHF
TRBJ2-7	14	TRBV2	TRBD1	CASSEQGAVGEQYF
TRBJ2-7	16	TRBV2	TRBD1	CASTVRSGQGDYEQYF
TRBJ1-2	14	TRBV19	TRBD1	CASSIAGDRDGYTF
TRBJ1-4	13	TRBV6-5	TRBD1	CASQGAANEKLFF